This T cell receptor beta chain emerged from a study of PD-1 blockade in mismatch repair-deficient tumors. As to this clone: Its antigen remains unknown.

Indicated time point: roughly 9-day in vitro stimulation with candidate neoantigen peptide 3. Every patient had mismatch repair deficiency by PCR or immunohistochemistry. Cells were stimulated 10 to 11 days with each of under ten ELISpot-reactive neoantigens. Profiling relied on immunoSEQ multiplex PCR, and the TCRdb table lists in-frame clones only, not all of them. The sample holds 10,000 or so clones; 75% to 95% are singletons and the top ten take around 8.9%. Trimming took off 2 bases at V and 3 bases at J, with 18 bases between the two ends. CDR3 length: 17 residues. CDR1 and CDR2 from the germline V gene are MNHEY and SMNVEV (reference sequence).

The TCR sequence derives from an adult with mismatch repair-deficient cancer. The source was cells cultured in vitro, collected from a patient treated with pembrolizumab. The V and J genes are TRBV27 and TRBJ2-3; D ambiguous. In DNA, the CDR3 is TGTGCCAGCAGTTTACCGTCGTGGGTTATTAGGACAGATACGCAGTATTTT. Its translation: CASSLPSWVIRTDTQYF.